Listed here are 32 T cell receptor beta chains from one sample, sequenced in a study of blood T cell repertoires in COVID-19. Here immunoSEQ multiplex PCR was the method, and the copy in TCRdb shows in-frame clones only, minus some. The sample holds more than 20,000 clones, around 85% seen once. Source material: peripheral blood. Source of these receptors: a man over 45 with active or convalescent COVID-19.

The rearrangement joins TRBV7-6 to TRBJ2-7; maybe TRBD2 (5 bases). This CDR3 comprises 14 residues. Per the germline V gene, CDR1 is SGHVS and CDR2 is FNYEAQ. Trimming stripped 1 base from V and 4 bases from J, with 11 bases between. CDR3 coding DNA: TGTGCCAGCAGCTTAGACGAGGGCGCGTACGAGCAGTACTTC. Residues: CASSLDEGAYEQYF.

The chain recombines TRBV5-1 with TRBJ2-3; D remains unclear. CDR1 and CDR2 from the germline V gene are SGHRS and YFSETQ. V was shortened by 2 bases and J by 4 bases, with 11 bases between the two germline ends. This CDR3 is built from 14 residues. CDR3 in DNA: TGCGCCAGCAGCTTTATGCCTGGCCCAGATACGCAGTATTTT. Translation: CASSFMPGPDTQYF.

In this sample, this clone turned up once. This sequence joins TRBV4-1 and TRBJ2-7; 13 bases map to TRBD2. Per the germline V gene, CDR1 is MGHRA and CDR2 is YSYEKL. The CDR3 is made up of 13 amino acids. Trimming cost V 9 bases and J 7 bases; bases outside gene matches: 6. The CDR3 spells CASSTSGRNEQYF. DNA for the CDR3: TGCGCCAGTTCGACTAGCGGGAGGAATGAGCAGTACTTC.

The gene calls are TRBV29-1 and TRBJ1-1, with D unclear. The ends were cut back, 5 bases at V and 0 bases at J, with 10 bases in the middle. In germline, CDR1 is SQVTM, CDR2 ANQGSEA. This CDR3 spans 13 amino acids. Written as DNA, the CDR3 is TGCAGCGTTTGGGAGGGAATGAACACTGAAGCTTTCTTT. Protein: CSVWEGMNTEAFF.

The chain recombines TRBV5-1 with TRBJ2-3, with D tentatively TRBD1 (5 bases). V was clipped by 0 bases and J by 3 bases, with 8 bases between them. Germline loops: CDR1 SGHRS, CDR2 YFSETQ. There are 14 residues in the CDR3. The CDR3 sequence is CASSLEDITDTQYF. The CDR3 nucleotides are TGCGCCAGCAGCTTGGAGGACATTACAGATACGCAGTATTTT. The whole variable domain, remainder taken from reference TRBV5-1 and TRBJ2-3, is KAGVTQTPRYLIKTRGQQVTLSCSPISGHRSVSWYQQTPGQGLQFLFEYFSETQRNKGNFPGRFSGRQFSNSRSEMNVSTLELGDSALYLCASSLEDITDTQYFGPGTRLTVL.

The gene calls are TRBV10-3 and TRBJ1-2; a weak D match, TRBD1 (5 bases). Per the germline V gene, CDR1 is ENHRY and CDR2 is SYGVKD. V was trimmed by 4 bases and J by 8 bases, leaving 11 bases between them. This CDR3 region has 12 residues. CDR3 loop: CAISGGERGYTF. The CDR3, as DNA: TGTGCCATCAGTGGGGGGGAAAGAGGCTACACCTTC.

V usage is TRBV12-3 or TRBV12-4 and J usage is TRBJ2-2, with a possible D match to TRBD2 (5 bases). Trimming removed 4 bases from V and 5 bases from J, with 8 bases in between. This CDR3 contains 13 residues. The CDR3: CASSSPGTGELFF. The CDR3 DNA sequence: TGTGCCAGCAGTTCACCGGGGACCGGGGAGCTGTTTTTT.

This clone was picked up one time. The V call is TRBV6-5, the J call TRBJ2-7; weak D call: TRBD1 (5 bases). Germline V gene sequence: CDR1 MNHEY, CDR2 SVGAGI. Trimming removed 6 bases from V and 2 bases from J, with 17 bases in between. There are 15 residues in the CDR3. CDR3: CASRPVGLTTYEQYF. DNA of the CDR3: TGTGCCAGCAGACCGGTGGGGCTTACTACCTACGAGCAGTACTTC.

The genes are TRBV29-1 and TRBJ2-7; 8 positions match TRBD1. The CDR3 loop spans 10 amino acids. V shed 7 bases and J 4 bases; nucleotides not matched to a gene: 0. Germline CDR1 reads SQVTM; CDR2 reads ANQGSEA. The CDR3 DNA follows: TGCAGCGGGACAGGGTACGAGCAGTACTTC. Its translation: CSGTGYEQYF.

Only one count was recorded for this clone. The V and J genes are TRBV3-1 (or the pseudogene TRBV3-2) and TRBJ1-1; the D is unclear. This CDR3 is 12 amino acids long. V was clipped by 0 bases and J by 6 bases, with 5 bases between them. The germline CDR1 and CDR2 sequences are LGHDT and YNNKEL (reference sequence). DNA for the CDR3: TGTGCCAGCAGCCAAGATAGTTCTGAAGCTTTCTTT. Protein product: CASSQDSSEAFF.

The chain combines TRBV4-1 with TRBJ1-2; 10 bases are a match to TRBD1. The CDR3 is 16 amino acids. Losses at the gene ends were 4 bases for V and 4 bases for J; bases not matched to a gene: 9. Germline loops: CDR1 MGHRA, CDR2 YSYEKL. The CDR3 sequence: CASSPRDRGSGYGYTF. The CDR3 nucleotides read TGCGCCAGCAGCCCCCGGGACAGGGGATCGGGCTATGGCTACACCTTC.

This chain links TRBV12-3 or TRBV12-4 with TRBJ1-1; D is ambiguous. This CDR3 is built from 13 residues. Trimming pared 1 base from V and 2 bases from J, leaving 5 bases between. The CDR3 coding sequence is TGTGCCAGCAGTTTAGGCTATAACACTGAAGCTTTCTTT. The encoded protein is CASSLGYNTEAFF.

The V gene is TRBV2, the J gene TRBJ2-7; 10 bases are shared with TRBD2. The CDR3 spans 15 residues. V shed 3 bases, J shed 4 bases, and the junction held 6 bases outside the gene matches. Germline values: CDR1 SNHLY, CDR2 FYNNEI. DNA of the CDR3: TGTGCCAGCAGTGAGTGGGTGACTAGCGGGTACGAGCAGTACTTC. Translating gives CASSEWVTSGYEQYF.

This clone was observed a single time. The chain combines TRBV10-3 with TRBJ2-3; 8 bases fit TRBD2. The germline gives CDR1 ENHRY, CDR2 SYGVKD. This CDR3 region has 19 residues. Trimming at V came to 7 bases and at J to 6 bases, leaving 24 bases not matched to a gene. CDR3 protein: CAIKGGRGGREGNSDTQYF. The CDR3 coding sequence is TGTGCCATCAAGGGCGGTCGGGGGGGCCGAGAAGGAAATAGCGATACGCAGTATTTT.

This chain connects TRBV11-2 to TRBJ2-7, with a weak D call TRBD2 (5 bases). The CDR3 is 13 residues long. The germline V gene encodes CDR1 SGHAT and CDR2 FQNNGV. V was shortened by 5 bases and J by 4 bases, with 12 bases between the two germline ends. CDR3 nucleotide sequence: TGTGCCAGCAGCCCGAGGGTAGGGTACGAGCAGTACTTC. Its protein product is CASSPRVGYEQYF.

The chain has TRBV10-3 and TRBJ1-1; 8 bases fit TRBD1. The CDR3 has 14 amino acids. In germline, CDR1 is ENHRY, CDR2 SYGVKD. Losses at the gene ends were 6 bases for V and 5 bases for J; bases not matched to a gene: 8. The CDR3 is CAISEPTGDTEAFF. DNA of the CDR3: TGTGCCATCAGCGAACCGACAGGGGATACTGAAGCTTTCTTT.

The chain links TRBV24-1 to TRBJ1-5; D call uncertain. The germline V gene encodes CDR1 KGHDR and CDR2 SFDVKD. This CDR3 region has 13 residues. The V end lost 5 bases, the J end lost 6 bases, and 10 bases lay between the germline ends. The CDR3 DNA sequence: TGTGCCACCAGTGTTACGGCGGGTCAGCCCCAGCATTTT. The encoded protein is CATSVTAGQPQHF.

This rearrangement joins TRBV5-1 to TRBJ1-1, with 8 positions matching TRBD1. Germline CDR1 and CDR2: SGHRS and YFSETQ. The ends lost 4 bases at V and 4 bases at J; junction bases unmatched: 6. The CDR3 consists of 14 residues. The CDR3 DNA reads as TGCGCCAGCAGCGTAAATACAGGGGGCACTGAAGCTTTCTTT. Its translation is CASSVNTGGTEAFF.

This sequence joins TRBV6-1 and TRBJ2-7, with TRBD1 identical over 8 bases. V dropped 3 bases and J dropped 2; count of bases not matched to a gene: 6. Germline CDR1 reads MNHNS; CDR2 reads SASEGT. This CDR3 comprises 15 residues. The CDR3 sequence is CASSELGQATYEQYF. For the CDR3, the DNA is TGTGCCAGCAGTGAGTTGGGACAGGCAACCTACGAGCAGTACTTC.

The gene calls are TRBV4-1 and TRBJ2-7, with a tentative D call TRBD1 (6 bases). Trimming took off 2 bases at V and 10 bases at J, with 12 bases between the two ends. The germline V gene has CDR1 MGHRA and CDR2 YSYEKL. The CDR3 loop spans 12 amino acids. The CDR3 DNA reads TGCGCCAGCAGCCAAAGGGGGATCCGTCAGTACTTC. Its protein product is CASSQRGIRQYF.

CDR3: CASSGTGLGEQYF. Here the CDR3 DNA reads TGTGCCAGCAGCGGGACAGGTCTCGGCGAGCAGTACTTC. This chain uses TRBV2 with TRBJ2-7, with 8 bases that match TRBD1. From germline, CDR1 is SNHLY and CDR2 FYNNEI. The CDR3 is made up of 13 amino acids. With V trimmed by 6 bases and J by 6 bases, 7 bases remained unmatched.

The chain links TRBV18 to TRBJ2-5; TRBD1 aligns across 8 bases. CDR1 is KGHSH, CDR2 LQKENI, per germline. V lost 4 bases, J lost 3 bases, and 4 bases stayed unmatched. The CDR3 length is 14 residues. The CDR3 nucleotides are TGTGCCAGCTCACTAAGACAGGGGAAAGAGACCCAGTACTTC. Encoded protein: CASSLRQGKETQYF. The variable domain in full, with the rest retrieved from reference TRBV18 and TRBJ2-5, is NAGVMQNPRHLVRRRGQEARLRCSPMKGHSHVYWYRQLPEEGLKFMVYLQKENIIDESGMPKERFSAEFPKEGPSILRIQQVVRGDSAAYFCASSLRQGKETQYFGPGTRLLVL.

The CDR3 coding sequence is TGTGCCAGTACCACCCCAGGGCTCAACTATGGCTACACCTTC. Protein product: CASTTPGLNYGYTF. The genes are TRBV19 and TRBJ1-2, with D possibly being TRBD1 (5 bases). Trimming pared 7 bases from V and 2 bases from J, leaving 14 bases between. The CDR3 has 14 amino acids. Germline V lookup: CDR1 LNHDA, CDR2 SQIVND (reference sequence).

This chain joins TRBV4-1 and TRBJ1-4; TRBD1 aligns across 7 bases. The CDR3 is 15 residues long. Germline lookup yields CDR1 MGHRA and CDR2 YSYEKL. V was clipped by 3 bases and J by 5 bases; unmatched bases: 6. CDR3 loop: CASSHLQGWNEKLFF. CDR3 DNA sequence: TGCGCCAGCAGCCACCTACAGGGGTGGAATGAAAAACTGTTTTTT.

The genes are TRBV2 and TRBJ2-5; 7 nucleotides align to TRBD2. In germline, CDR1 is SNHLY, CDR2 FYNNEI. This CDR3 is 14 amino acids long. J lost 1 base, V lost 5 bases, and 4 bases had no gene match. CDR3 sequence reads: CASSRAGRQETQYF. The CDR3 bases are TGTGCCAGCAGTAGAGCGGGGCGCCAAGAGACCCAGTACTTC.

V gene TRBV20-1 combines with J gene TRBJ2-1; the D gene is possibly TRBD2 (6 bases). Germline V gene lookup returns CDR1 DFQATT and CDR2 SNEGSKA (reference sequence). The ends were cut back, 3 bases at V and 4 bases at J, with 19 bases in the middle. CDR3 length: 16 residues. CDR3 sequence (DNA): TGCAGTGCTAGTCCTAGCGTCCACCCAAAATACAATGAGCAGTTCTTC. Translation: CSASPSVHPKYNEQFF.

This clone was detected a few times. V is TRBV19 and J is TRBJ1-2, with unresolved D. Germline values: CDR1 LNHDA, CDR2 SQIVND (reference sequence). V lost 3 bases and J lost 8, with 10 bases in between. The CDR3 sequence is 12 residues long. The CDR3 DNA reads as TGTGCCAGTAGTATCGGGGTTTCAGGCTACACCTTC. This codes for CASSIGVSGYTF.

The CDR3 nucleotides read TGCGCCAGCAGGCCCGGGACAGGGGGTCTTGAGACCCAGTACTTC. Amino acid sequence: CASRPGTGGLETQYF. The chain combines TRBV5-1 with TRBJ2-5; 11 nucleotides agree with TRBD1. V lost 5 bases, J lost 5 bases, and 8 bases stayed unmatched. CDR3 length equals 15 residues. The germline CDR1 and CDR2 sequences are SGHRS and YFSETQ. Variable domain in full (rest from reference TRBV5-1 and TRBJ2-5): KAGVTQTPRYLIKTRGQQVTLSCSPISGHRSVSWYQQTPGQGLQFLFEYFSETQRNKGNFPGRFSGRQFSNSRSEMNVSTLELGDSALYLCASRPGTGGLETQYFGPGTRLLVL.

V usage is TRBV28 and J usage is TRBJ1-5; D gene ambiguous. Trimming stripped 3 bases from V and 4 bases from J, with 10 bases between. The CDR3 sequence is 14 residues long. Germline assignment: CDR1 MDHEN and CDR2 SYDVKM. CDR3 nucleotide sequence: TGTGCCAGCAGTTTCCGGGGTCCAAATCAGCCCCAGCATTTT. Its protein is CASSFRGPNQPQHF.

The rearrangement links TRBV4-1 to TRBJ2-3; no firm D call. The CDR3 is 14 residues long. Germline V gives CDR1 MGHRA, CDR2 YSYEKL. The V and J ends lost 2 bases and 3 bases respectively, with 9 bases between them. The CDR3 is CASSQFIPTDTQYF. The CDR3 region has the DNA TGCGCCAGCAGCCAATTTATCCCTACAGATACGCAGTATTTT.

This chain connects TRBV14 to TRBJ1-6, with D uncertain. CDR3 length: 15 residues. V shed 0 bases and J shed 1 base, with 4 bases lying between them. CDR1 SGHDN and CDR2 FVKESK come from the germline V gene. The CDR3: CASSQDGSYNSPLHF. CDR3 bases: TGTGCCAGCAGCCAAGACGGTTCCTATAATTCACCCCTCCACTTT.

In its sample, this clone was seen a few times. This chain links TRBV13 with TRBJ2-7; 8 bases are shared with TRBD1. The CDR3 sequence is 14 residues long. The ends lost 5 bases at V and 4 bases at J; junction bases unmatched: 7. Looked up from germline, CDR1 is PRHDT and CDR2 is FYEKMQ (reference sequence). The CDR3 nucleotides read TGTGCCAGCAGCCCGGGACAGGATTCTTACGAGCAGTACTTC. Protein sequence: CASSPGQDSYEQYF.